Here is one T cell receptor (beta chain) with its context. The antigen it binds to is not known. Per-base qualities were not stored, and no clone one base away is much larger. The sample originates from a study of blood T cells in healthy people across ages (dated by TCRdb to the mid-2010s). Regarding the study in general: In model experiments, template switching captured about one uniquely barcoded TCR beta cDNA molecule for every two T cells. The study measured age-related changes in TCR beta repertoire diversity using deep sequencing normalized with unique cDNA molecular identifiers. Four age groups were formed from the donors: young (average around 15 years), middle-aged (around 41), aged (roughly 56) and long-lived (about 80). For two donors (one aged 18 to 30 and one aged 80 or older), the study analyzed two additional independent replicas of 1 million unique cDNA reads from the same blood draw.

Taken from cysteine to phenylalanine, the CDR3 has 13 residues. Only CDR3 DNA is held: 39 bases, read in frame from base 1. Deletion took 5 bases off V and 6 bases off J, with a span of 14 bases between the germline ends. Findings and caveats that apply to the study as a whole: Estimates of total diversity based on one million sequenced T cells were considered lower bounds and underestimates. Because the CMV infection status of the donors was unknown, age-related changes in expanded clonotypes may potentially have been confounded. Compared with the aged group, more naive CD4+ T cells, fewer expanded clones and increased TCR diversity were shown by the long-lived group, suggesting age selection. Observed TCR beta diversity per million T cells fell roughly linearly with age, and a significant reduction was already apparent by age around 39. Because profiling used bulk unsorted PBMCs, naive and antigen-experienced compartments could not be compared conclusively. A strong correlation was found between observed TCR beta diversity and the percentage of naive T cells measured by flow cytometry.

The donors were a few dozen Caucasian individuals from Russia, aged roughly 6 to 90 years, who were systemically healthy. Each donor gave approximately 9.3 milliliters of peripheral blood, collected into EDTA-treated Vacutainer tubes. Ficoll-Paque density-gradient centrifugation was used to isolate PBMCs, with at least 7 million per sample. Total RNA, at least 6 micrograms per sample, was extracted from PBMCs with Trizol reagent. The percentages of naive CD45RAhigh/CD27high T cells were determined by flow cytometry on a PBMC aliquot from every donor. The receptor library was made with 5' RACE. Instrument on record: Illumina HiSeq 2500. A second PCR of roughly 6 to 12 cycles was run with a J-beta primer mix and a sample-barcoded 5' primer. A template-switch 5' adaptor carrying 12 random nucleotides introduced a unique molecular identifier onto each TCR beta cDNA molecule. At least 2.5 million CDR3-containing paired-end reads were obtained from each sample. First-strand cDNA synthesis was performed from all RNA using the Mint cDNA synthesis kit, with priming by a TRBC-specific oligonucleotide. Following uracil-DNA glycosylase treatment, all cDNA underwent a first 18-cycle PCR with the universal primers M1SS and BC2_uni_R. The authors processed their data as follows. Normalization of each sample was performed by random selection of 1 million high-quality reads, each carrying a distinct molecular identifier. Reads sharing molecular identifiers were discarded rather than binned into consensus sequences. MiTCR, with a Q25 quality threshold and the strictest error-elimination algorithm, was used for CDR3 identification, clonotype clustering and error correction. A nonparametric unseen species model with Euler transformation was used to estimate a lower bound on total TCR beta diversity. TCRdb redid the processing of the public reads, applying fastp at Q25 and MiXCR, and retained in-frame beta chains. Each entry merges the rows of one CDR3 protein and shows their most common DNA and genes. The V and J calls shown here were made by TCRdb, not taken from the authors' results. The sample yields about 540,000 distinct CDR3 sequences; around 24% were counted once. The top ten constitute 8.7% of the sample.

The sample also formed part of further work on T cells of mothers and their children. The second source states: Nine systemically healthy Caucasian individuals served as donors, namely three mothers together with their six children. cDNA synthesis consumed the entire amount of extracted RNA, loaded at 1.5 ug RNA in each 15 ul reaction. In the second PCR, the M1S primer introduced both the sample barcodes and 2-4 random nucleotides. Each mother yielded over 10 million TCR beta CDR3 reads and each child 3 million to 3.5 million reads. TCR recombination output is similarly shaped by thymic selection in related and unrelated pairs, with a minor effect exerted by inherited differences. Related mother-child pairs always showed normalized repertoire overlap that was slightly higher than in unrelated mother-child pairs, though the difference was never significant. No persistent microchimeric T cell clones were detected, at a sensitivity of 80 to 100 clones per million clonotypes. Deep NGS was used in the study to compare the TCR beta repertoires of mothers and children and to look for features that separate related mother-child pairs from unrelated individuals. On average, the children were roughly 12 +/- 4 years old, while the mothers were around 42 +/- 4 years old. After adapter ligation with NEBNext reagents, the libraries were sequenced on Illumina HiSeq 2000 with 100+100 nt paired-end reads. To avoid cross-contamination, the mother libraries and the child libraries were prepared a month apart and sequenced in separate runs. For each donor, somewhere between roughly 450,000 and 2,000,000 distinct TCR beta clonotypes were identified. Naive TCR beta clonotypes were estimated from low-frequency clonotypes matched to each donor's FACS-determined naive share, without sorting.

The sequencing sample was made of blood. The chain was built from TRBV12-3 or TRBV12-4 and TRBJ2-7, with no confidently assigned D gene. This TCR derives from a boy aged 5-17 years in good health. The nucleotides are TGTGCCAGCAGTAAAGCAAGCCCCGGCGAGCAGTACTTC. It translates as CASSKASPGEQYF.